A single T cell receptor (beta chain) is shown here with its context. Its specific antigen is unknown. Base qualities were left out, and no much larger clone turns up one base away. The data derive from a study of blood T cells in healthy people across ages (dated by TCRdb to between 2014 and 2017). For the study in its entirety: In model experiments, roughly one uniquely barcoded TCR beta cDNA molecule per two T cells was captured by template switching. To track age-related changes in TCR beta repertoire diversity, the study relied on deep sequencing normalized with unique cDNA molecular identifiers. The donors were split into four age groups: young (average about 16 years), middle-aged (roughly 39), aged (over 55) and long-lived (approximately 80). To avoid experimental bias, donors of different ages were spread randomly across the sequencing lanes. For two donors (one aged 18 to 29 and one aged 80 or older), the study analyzed two additional independent replicas of 1 million unique cDNA reads from the same blood draw. The paper as a whole reports these results and caveats: As age increased, observed TCR beta diversity per million T cells dropped in a roughly linear way, and a significant reduction was already evident by age 40. Estimates of total diversity from one million sequenced T cells were regarded as lower bounds and underestimates. Compared with the aged group, more naive CD4+ T cells, fewer expanded clones and increased TCR diversity were shown by the long-lived group, suggesting age selection. Since profiling was done on bulk unsorted PBMCs, naive and antigen-experienced compartments could not be conclusively compared. A strong correlation was found between observed TCR beta diversity and the percentage of naive T cells measured by flow cytometry. Because the CMV infection status of the donors was unknown, age-related changes in expanded clonotypes may potentially have been confounded.

The roughly 37 donors, aged about 6 to 100 years, were systemically healthy Caucasian individuals from Russia. Each donor gave roughly 11 milliliters of peripheral blood, drawn into EDTA-treated Vacutainer tubes. Ficoll-Paque density-gradient centrifugation was used to isolate PBMCs, with at least 7 million per sample. Total RNA was extracted from PBMCs with Trizol reagent, with at least 6 micrograms obtained per sample. For every donor, flow cytometry on a PBMC aliquot measured the percentage of naive CD45RAhigh/CD27high T cells. CDR1 and CDR2 are drawn from the germline V gene: MDHEN, SYDVKM. The CDR3, cysteine through phenylalanine, is 14 amino acids long. The DNA shown is the 42-base CDR3, in frame from base 1. V is shortened by 2 bases, J by 11 bases, and the region joining them spans 18 bases. Library preparation was by 5' RACE. Sequencing took place on an Illumina HiSeq 2500. A second roughly 7 to 11 cycle PCR used a sample-barcoded 5' primer and a J-beta primer mix. Each TCR beta cDNA molecule received a unique molecular identifier from a template-switch 5' adaptor carrying 12 random nucleotides. Each sample yielded at least 2.5 million CDR3-containing paired-end reads. The Mint cDNA synthesis kit, primed by a TRBC-specific oligonucleotide, was used to synthesize first-strand cDNA from all RNA. Following uracil-DNA glycosylase treatment, all cDNA underwent a first 18-cycle PCR with the universal primers M1SS and BC2_uni_R. On the authors' methods: For normalization, 1 million high-quality reads, each with a distinct molecular identifier, were randomly selected from each sample. Instead of being binned into consensus sequences, reads with shared molecular identifiers were discarded. MiTCR, set to a Q25 quality threshold and the strictest error-elimination algorithm, was used for CDR3 identification, clonotype clustering and error correction. A nonparametric unseen species model with Euler transformation was used to estimate lower-bound total TCR beta diversity. TCRdb reprocessing: public reads trimmed at Q25 with fastp, clones called with MiXCR, in-frame beta chains kept. CDR3 protein sequences are deduplicated, and each keeps its most common genes and DNA. The V and J calls come from TCRdb's annotation, not from the publication. For this sample there are around 970,000 distinct CDR3 sequences; roughly half appear just once. 20% to 25% of the sample is in the top ten clones.

The sequencing sample was made of blood. This TCR came from a woman aged 60-70 years in good health. This sequence uses TRBV28 and TRBJ2-5; tentative D gene TRBD2, with 5 bases matching. The CDR3 loop reads CASSLAISRREQYF. The DNA sequence is TGTGCCAGCAGTTTAGCAATATCTAGAAGGGAGCAGTACTTC.